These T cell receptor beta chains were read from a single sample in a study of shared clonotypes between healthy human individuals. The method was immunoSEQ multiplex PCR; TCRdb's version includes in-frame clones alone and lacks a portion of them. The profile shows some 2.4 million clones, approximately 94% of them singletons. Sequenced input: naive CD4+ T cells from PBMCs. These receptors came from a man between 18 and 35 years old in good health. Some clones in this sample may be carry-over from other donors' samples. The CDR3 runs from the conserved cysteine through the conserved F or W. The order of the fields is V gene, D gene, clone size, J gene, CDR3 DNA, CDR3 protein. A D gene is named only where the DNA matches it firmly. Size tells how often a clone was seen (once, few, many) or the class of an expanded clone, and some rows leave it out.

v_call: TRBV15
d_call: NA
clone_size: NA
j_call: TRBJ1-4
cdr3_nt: TGTGCCACCAGCAGGGGACAAGGTGAAAAACTGTTTTTT
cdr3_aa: CATSRGQGEKLFF

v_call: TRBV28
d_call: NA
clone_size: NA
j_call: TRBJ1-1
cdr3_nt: TGTGCCAGCAGTTTCGGGGGCGTCGAAGGGAACACTGAAGCTTTCTTT
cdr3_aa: CASSFGGVEGNTEAFF

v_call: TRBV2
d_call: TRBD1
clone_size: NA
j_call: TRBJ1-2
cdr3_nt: TGTGCCAGCAGTGAAGACAGGGGGAACTATGGCTACACCTTC
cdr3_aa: CASSEDRGNYGYTF

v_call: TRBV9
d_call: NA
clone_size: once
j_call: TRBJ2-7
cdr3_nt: TGTGCCAGCAGCGCCGACGCATTCTCCTACGAGCAGTACTTC
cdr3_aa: CASSADAFSYEQYF

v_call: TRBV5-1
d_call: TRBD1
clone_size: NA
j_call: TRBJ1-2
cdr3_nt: TGCGCCAGCCAGACAGGGGCTGCCTCTAACTATGGCTACACCTTC
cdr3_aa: CASQTGAASNYGYTF

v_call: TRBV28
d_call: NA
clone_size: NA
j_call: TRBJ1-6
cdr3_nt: TGTGCCAGCAGGGGTAGGGTCGGTTCACCCCTCCACTTT
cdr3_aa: CASRGRVGSPLHF

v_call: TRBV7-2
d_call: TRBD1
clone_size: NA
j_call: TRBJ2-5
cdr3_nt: TGTGCCAGCAGCGTTTGGGACAGGGAGACCCAGTACTTC
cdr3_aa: CASSVWDRETQYF

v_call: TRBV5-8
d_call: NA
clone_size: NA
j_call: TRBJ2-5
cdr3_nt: TGTGCCAGCAGCTTATGGTTAGGGGACAAACCCGGGGAGACCCAGTACTTC
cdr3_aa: CASSLWLGDKPGETQYF

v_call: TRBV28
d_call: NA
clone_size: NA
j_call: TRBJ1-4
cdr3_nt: TGTGCCAGCAGTCTCAAGTTGGGGGAAAAACTGTTTTTT
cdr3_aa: CASSLKLGEKLFF

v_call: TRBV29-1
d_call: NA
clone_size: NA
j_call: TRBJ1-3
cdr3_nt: TGCAGCGTTGCGGTGGACAGCCAACCTGGAAACACCATATATTTT
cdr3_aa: CSVAVDSQPGNTIYF

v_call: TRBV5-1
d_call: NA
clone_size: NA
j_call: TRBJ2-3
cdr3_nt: TGCGCCAGCAGCTTACGGTGGGGCGATACGCAGTATTTT
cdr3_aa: CASSLRWGDTQYF

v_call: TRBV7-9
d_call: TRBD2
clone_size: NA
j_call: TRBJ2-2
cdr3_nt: TGTGCCAGCAGCGGGACTAGCGGGAGGGCCCCCGGGGAGCTGTTTTTT
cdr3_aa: CASSGTSGRAPGELFF

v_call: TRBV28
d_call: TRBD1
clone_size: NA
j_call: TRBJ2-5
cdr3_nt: TGTGCCAGCAGTGGCGGGGGACAGGGTCGGCAAGAGACCCAGTACTTC
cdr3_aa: CASSGGGQGRQETQYF

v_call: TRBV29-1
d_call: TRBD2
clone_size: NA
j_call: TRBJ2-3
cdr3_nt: TGCAGCACGACTAGCGCGGCGCGGGATACGCAGTATTTT
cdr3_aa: CSTTSAARDTQYF

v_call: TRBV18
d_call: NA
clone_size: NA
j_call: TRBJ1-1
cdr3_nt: TGTGCCAGCTCACAGGGGCCGAACACTGAAGCTTTCTTT
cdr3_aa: CASSQGPNTEAFF

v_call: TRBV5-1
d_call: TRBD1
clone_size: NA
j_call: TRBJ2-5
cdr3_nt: TGCGCCAGCAGAGGACAGGGGGCTTCAGAGACCCAGTACTTC
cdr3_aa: CASRGQGASETQYF

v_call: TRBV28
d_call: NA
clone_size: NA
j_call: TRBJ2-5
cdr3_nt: TGTGCCAGCAGTTTACTAGAAGAGACCCAGTACTTC
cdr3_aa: CASSLLEETQYF

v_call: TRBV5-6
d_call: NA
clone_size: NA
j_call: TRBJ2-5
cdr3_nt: TGTGCCAGCAGCTTGACAAGAGAGACCCAGTACTTC
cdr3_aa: CASSLTRETQYF

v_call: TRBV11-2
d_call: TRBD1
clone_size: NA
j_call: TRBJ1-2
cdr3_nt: TGTGCCACCCGCCGACCCGGGACAGCGCATTCCGGCTACACCTTC
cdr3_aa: CATRRPGTAHSGYTF

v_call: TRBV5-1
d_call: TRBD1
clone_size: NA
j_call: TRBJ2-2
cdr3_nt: TGCGCCAGCAGCCCGCCCGGGACAGGCGACACCGGGGAGCTGTTTTTT
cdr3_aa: CASSPPGTGDTGELFF

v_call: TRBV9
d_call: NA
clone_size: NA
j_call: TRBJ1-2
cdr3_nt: TGTGCCAGCAGCGCTAAGGGGCAGGGTGCGTGGTATGGCTACACCTTC
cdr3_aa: CASSAKGQGAWYGYTF

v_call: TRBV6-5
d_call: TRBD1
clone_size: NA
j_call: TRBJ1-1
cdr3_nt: TGTGCCAGCAGAAGACAGGGGGGGACCAACACTGAAGCTTTCTTT
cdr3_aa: CASRRQGGTNTEAFF

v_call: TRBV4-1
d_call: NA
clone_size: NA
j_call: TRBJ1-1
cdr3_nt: TGCGCCAGCAGCCCCGACCGGACGGACACTGAAGCTTTCTTT
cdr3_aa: CASSPDRTDTEAFF

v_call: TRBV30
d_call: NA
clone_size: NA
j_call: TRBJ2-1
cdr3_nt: TGTGCCTGGAGTCCGGGCCCCCTCAATGAGCAGTTCTTC
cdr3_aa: CAWSPGPLNEQFF

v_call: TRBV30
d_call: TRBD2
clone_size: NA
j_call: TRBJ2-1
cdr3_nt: TGTGCCTGGAGGGGAGGACTAGCGGGAGGGTTCTCCTACAATGAGCAGTTCTTC
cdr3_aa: CAWRGGLAGGFSYNEQFF

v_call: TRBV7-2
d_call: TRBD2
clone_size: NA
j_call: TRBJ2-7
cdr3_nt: TGTGCCAGCAGCCTCGGGAGGGCGAGCTCCTACGAGCAGTACTTC
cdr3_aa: CASSLGRASSYEQYF

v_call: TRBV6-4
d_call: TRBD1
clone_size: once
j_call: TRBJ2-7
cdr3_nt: TGTGCCAGCAGTGATCAGGACAGGGTTACCTACGAGCAGTACTTC
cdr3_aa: CASSDQDRVTYEQYF

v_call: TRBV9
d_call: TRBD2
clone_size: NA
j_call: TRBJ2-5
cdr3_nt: TGTGCCAGCAGCGAAAAAGGCGGGAGGTTTTGGGAGACCCAGTACTTC
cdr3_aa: CASSEKGGRFWETQYF

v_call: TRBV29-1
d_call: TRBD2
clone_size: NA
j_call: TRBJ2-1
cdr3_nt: TGCAGCGTTGCTAATAGGACTAGTCCCGAGAGTGAGCAGTTCTTC
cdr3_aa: CSVANRTSPESEQFF

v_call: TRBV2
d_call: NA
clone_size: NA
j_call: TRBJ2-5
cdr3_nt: TGTGCCAGCAACAGGGAAGAGACCCAGTACTTC
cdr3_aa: CASNREETQYF

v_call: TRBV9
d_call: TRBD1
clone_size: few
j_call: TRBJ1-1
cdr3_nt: TGTGCCAGCAGCGTAGGGACAGGGACTGAAGCTTTCTTT
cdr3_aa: CASSVGTGTEAFF

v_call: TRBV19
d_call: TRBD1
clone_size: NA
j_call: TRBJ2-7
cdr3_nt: TGTGCCAGTAGGGGGACAGCAACCTACGAGCAGTACTTC
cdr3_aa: CASRGTATYEQYF

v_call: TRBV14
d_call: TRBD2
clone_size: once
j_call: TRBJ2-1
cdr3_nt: TGTGCCAGCAGCCCAGCTGGACTAGCGGGCCATGAGCAGTTCTTC
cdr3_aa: CASSPAGLAGHEQFF

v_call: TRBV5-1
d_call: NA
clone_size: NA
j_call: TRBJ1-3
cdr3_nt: TGCGCCAGCAGCCCGGGGCCGTCGATTGGAAACACCATATATTTT
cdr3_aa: CASSPGPSIGNTIYF

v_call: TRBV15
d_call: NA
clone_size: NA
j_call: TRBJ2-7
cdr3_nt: TGTGCCACCAGCAGAGATAGAATGGAGCAGTACTTC
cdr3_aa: CATSRDRMEQYF

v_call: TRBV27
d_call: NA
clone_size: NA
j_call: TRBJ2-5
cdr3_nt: TGTGCCAGCAAACAGGCCCAAGAGACCCAGTACTTC
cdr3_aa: CASKQAQETQYF